Here is one TCR beta chain with its context. Its antigen is undetermined. The sample is drawn from a study of T-cell memory formation after mild COVID-19. On the study more broadly: The TCR clusters were mostly specific to one donor. General observations from the study: Certain responding clones were present in pre-infection memory, suggesting participation of cross-reactive memory. Clones contracting day 15 to 85 were balanced CD4/CD8; later expanders leaned CD4+. Clones that contracted clustered mainly in CM and EM if CD4+ and in EMRA if CD8+.

Germline V gene lookup returns CDR1 SGHAT and CDR2 FQNNGV. Trimming removed 1 base from V and 1 base from J, with 13 bases in between. CDR3 length equals 16 residues. From the 5' RACE reads, TCRdb called clonotypes with MiXCR, one entry per CDR3 protein. The sample lists 70,000 to 95,000 distinct CDR3 sequences, 9.5% to 15% occurring once. The chain combines TRBV11-2 with TRBJ1-1, with a tentative D call TRBD1 (6 bases). The sequence was collected from a man aged 18 to 29 who had mild COVID-19 (a few samples of this study predate the infection). Cell type and time point are not known. Input material: PBMCs or a T cell subset sorted from them (not recorded which). The DNA for the CDR3 is TGTGCCAGCAGCTTAGGATGGGGGCAGGAGAACACTGAAGCTTTCTTT. Its translation is CASSLGWGQENTEAFF.